These 13 T cell receptor beta chains share one sample of origin, sequenced in a study of CD8 T cells in Susac syndrome. Random hexamers were used to reverse transcribe the RNA input (about 0.45 to 1 ug). Via MiXCR, TCRdb re-called the immunoSEQ multiplex PCR reads, giving one row per CDR3 protein. The table has 160,000 or so distinct CDR3 sequences, 94% seen once. The material sequenced was CD8+ T cells from PBMCs. These receptors were obtained from a human donor with multiple sclerosis.

The V gene is TRBV30, the J gene TRBJ2-1; no reliable D call. The germline V and J ends were trimmed by 2 bases and 7 bases, with 3 bases remaining between them. The CDR3 sequence is 10 residues long. Germline assignment: CDR1 GTSNPN and CDR2 SVGIG (reference sequence). DNA of the CDR3: TGTGCCTGGAGTACGAATGAGCAGTTCTTC. This gives the protein CAWSTNEQFF.

The chain recombines TRBV29-1 with TRBJ2-2, with TRBD2 matching over 7 bases. V shed 0 bases, J shed 4 bases, and the junction held 8 bases outside the gene matches. The CDR3 loop spans 16 amino acids. Germline CDR1 SQVTM, CDR2 ANQGSEA. For the CDR3, the DNA is TGCAGCGTTGAAGATCTTGCTAGCGGAGGCACCGGGGAGCTGTTTTTT. Its translation is CSVEDLASGGTGELFF.

This rearrangement joins TRBV29-1 to TRBJ2-1; either TRBD1 or TRBD2 may supply D (6 bases each). The germline V gene has CDR1 SQVTM and CDR2 ANQGSEA. This CDR3 contains 14 residues. Trimming removed 4 bases at V and 6 bases at J, with 16 bases between. Here the CDR3 DNA reads TGCAGCGTTGTTTTCGGGGGCCTTGCCAATGAGCAGTTCTTC. It yields the protein CSVVFGGLANEQFF.

The chain is built from TRBV23-1 and TRBJ1-2; D unclear. Being an ORF, TRBV23-1 has a function that is uncertain. Trimming removed 4 bases from V and 8 bases from J, with 14 bases in between. The CDR3 has 13 residues. Here the CDR3 reads CASSRPPVGGYTF. As DNA, the CDR3 is TGCGCCAGCAGTCGGCCCCCCGTCGGGGGCTACACCTTC.

This sequence joins TRBV28 and TRBJ2-5; D might be TRBD1 (7 bases). Germline loops: CDR1 MDHEN, CDR2 SYDVKM. The CDR3 contains 15 residues. Trimming took 6 bases from V and 5 from J, leaving 19 bases between them. DNA of the CDR3: TGTGCCAGCAGCCTGAGACAGGGAGGAGGCGAGACCCAGTACTTC. Its translation is CASSLRQGGGETQYF.

The chain carries TRBV6-6 and TRBJ2-7, with TRBD1 matching over 9 bases. CDR1 MNHNY and CDR2 SVGAGI come from the germline V gene (reference sequence). The CDR3 consists of 14 residues. The V segment lost 8 bases and the J segment 4 bases; nucleotides outside the gene matches: 9. The CDR3 region is CASGPTGGLYEQYF. DNA of the CDR3: TGTGCCAGCGGCCCGACAGGGGGTCTGTACGAGCAGTACTTC.

The chain has TRBV30 and TRBJ2-3; TRBD1 matches 11 bases. J lost 3 bases, V lost 3 bases, and 5 bases had no gene match. The CDR3 contains 15 residues. CDR1 is GTSNPN and CDR2 is SVGIG in the germline V gene (reference sequence). Here the CDR3 DNA reads TGTGCCTGGAGGGGGGACAGGGGGGAAACAGATACGCAGTATTTT. Protein product: CAWRGDRGETDTQYF. Supplemented by reference TRBV30 and TRBJ2-3, the full variable domain reads SQTIHQWPATLVQPVGSPLSLECTVEGTSNPNLYWYRQAAGRGLQLLFYSVGIGQISSEVPQNLSASRPQDRQFILSSKKLLLSDSGFYLCAWRGDRGETDTQYFGPGTRLTVL.

This chain links TRBV6-5 with TRBJ2-1; tentative D call: TRBD2 (7 bases). V lost 0 bases to trimming and J lost 5 bases, with 17 bases between them. CDR1 and CDR2 from the germline V gene are MNHEY and SVGAGI. The CDR3 runs 17 residues. In DNA, the CDR3 is TGTGCCAGCAGTTACTCGAGGGGGGGAGTAACCCACAATGAGCAGTTCTTC. Translation gives CASSYSRGGVTHNEQFF.

The chain employs TRBV3-1 and TRBJ2-3; 7 bases align to TRBD1. Trimming at V came to 1 base and at J to 5 bases, leaving 3 bases not matched to a gene. The CDR3 has 14 residues. The germline CDR1 and CDR2 sequences are LGHDT and YNNKEL (reference sequence). The CDR3 DNA follows: TGTGCCAGCAGCCAAGCTCCAGGGGGAGATACGCAGTATTTT. Amino acid sequence: CASSQAPGGDTQYF.

The rearrangement uses TRBV3-1 and TRBJ2-1; 10 bases align to TRBD2. Germline-derived CDR1 and CDR2 are LGHDT and YNNKEL (reference sequence). V trimming: 4 bases; J trimming: 11 bases; junction bases outside the gene matches: 8. This CDR3 contains 14 residues. The CDR3 sequence is CASSRTGTSAKQFF. The CDR3 DNA is TGTGCCAGCAGCCGTACCGGGACTAGCGCCAAGCAGTTCTTC.

The rearrangement links TRBV29-1 to TRBJ2-7; TRBD1 might be the D (6 bases). The germline CDR1 and CDR2 sequences are SQVTM and ANQGSEA. V was clipped by 5 bases and J by 4 bases, with 9 bases between them. The CDR3 length is 11 residues. The CDR3: CSVKQGYEQYF. CDR3 nucleotides: TGCAGCGTTAAACAGGGATACGAGCAGTACTTC.

This chain joins TRBV13 and TRBJ2-1; 12 bases match TRBD2. The V gene end was trimmed by 4 bases and the J gene end by 7 bases; junction bases not matched to a gene: 8. This CDR3 contains 16 residues. CDR1 and CDR2 (germline): PRHDT, FYEKMQ (reference sequence). The CDR3 DNA sequence: TGTGCCAGCAGCTCCTCACTAGCGGGGGGAGGGAATGAGCAGTTCTTC. This translates into CASSSSLAGGGNEQFF.

The V call is TRBV27, the J call TRBJ1-2, with D perhaps TRBD1 (5 bases). Germline V gene lookup returns CDR1 MNHEY and CDR2 SMNVEV (reference sequence). The V end was cut by 0 bases, the J end by 5 bases, with 10 bases between. The CDR3 is 14 residues long. The DNA of the CDR3 is TGTGCCAGCAGTTTATCGATGGAGGGGTATGGCTACACCTTC. This gives the protein CASSLSMEGYGYTF.